The 23 T cell receptor beta chains listed next were all sequenced from one sample in a study of T cell responses to AZD1222 COVID-19 vaccine (dated by TCRdb to the early 2020s). The library was generated by the immunoSEQ multiplex PCR assay. The clones in this table, taken by TCRdb from immuneACCESS, are in-frame only. Not every clone is retained; where verified, under half of the shortfall comes from an unresolved V gene, and the cause of the rest is unknown. The sample contains more than 120,000 clones, approximately 86% of them found a single time. The biggest ten clones account for approximately 5.6% of the sample. Taken with the paper, the label for time point translates to: about 28 days (+/-7) after the second vaccine dose. This specimen's treatment or condition label, per the study, means: meningococcal conjugate vaccine given as trial control. Sequenced material: peripheral blood, taken 28 days after the second dose of the MenACWY control vaccine. The receptors stem from an adult who received the MenACWY meningococcal vaccine as a control.

Only one count was recorded for this clone. CDR3: CASSQSRIGELFF. CDR3 bases: TGTGCCAGCAGCCAATCCCGGATTGGGGAGCTGTTTTTT. This chain uses TRBV4-2 with TRBJ2-2; D unresolved. Looked up from germline, CDR1 is LGHNA and CDR2 is YNFKEQ. The CDR3 is 13 residues long. Trimming stripped 2 bases from V and 8 bases from J, with 9 bases between.

This clone was observed a single time. This sequence joins TRBV28 and TRBJ1-2; weak D call: TRBD1 (5 bases). V was trimmed by 6 bases and J by 3 bases, leaving 23 bases between them. This CDR3 contains 17 residues. From germline, CDR1 is MDHEN and CDR2 SYDVKM. The CDR3 is CASSPTSDRYFYYGYTF. The CDR3 region has the DNA TGTGCCAGCAGCCCCACCTCCGACAGATACTTTTACTATGGCTACACCTTC.

V gene TRBV29-1 combines with J gene TRBJ1-4, with 9 bases identical to TRBD1. Germline values: CDR1 SQVTM, CDR2 ANQGSEA. This CDR3 has 14 amino acids. With 4 bases clipped from V and 3 bases from J, the junction kept 3 bases outside the gene matches. In DNA, the CDR3 is TGCAGCGTTGCTCGGGACAGGGCTAATGAAAAACTGTTTTTT. Translation gives CSVARDRANEKLFF. The complete variable domain, with remaining parts taken from reference TRBV29-1 and TRBJ1-4, reads SAVISQKPSRDICQRGTSLTIQCQVDSQVTMMFWYRQQPGQSLTLIATANQGSEATYESGFVIDKFPISRPNLTFSTLTVSNMSPEDSSIYLCSVARDRANEKLFFGSGTQLSVL.

This chain joins TRBV6-1 and TRBJ1-5; D gene unclear. The germline gives CDR1 MNHNS, CDR2 SASEGT. This CDR3 is built from 13 residues. V was clipped by 5 bases and J by 7 bases, with 12 bases between them. CDR3 DNA: TGTGCCAGCAGTACCCACGTCGGGCAGCCCCAGCATTTT. Protein sequence: CASSTHVGQPQHF.

The V gene is TRBV7-9, the J gene TRBJ1-6; tentatively, D is TRBD1 (5 bases). Trimming removed 1 base at V and 9 bases at J, with 16 bases between. CDR3 size: 16 residues. From germline, CDR1 is SEHNR and CDR2 FQNEAQ (reference sequence). Here the CDR3 DNA reads TGTGCCAGCAGCTTAGAAGTCAGGGCCGGGGGTTCACCCCTCCACTTT. Encoded protein: CASSLEVRAGGSPLHF.

The chain is built from TRBV30 and TRBJ1-1; no reliable D call. V lost 0 bases and J 2 bases, leaving 7 bases between the germline ends. CDR1 is GTSNPN and CDR2 is SVGIG in the germline V gene (reference sequence). This CDR3 region has 13 residues. CDR3 sequence reads: CAWSVTSNTEAFF. The CDR3 nucleotides read TGTGCCTGGAGTGTAACGTCCAACACTGAAGCTTTCTTT. Full variable domain (rest looked up from reference TRBV30 and TRBJ1-1): SQTIHQWPATLVQPVGSPLSLECTVEGTSNPNLYWYRQAAGRGLQLLFYSVGIGQISSEVPQNLSASRPQDRQFILSSKKLLLSDSGFYLCAWSVTSNTEAFFGQGTRLTVV.

V gene TRBV6-2 or TRBV6-3 combines with J gene TRBJ1-5, with D perhaps matching TRBD1 (6 bases). In germline, CDR1 is MNHEY, CDR2 SVGEGT. The CDR3 is made up of 16 amino acids. Trimming shortened V by 5 bases and J by 4 bases, and 18 bases separated the two germline ends. CDR3 sequence reads: CASSTRGGLLNQPQHF. The CDR3 region has the DNA TGTGCCAGCAGTACGAGGGGGGGGTTACTGAATCAGCCCCAGCATTTT.

The DNA of the CDR3 is TGCGCCAGCAGCTTGAGGGGGGCAGGGAACACTGAAGCTTTCTTT. Its translation is CASSLRGAGNTEAFF. This rearrangement joins TRBV5-1 to TRBJ1-1; D perhaps matches TRBD1 (6 bases). In germline, CDR1 is SGHRS, CDR2 YFSETQ. V was clipped by 1 base and J by 1 base, with 11 bases between them. The CDR3 is made up of 15 amino acids.

The chain recombines TRBV4-2 with TRBJ1-2; D is undetermined. Germline V gene lookup returns CDR1 LGHNA and CDR2 YNFKEQ. V lost 1 base, J lost 0 bases, and 9 bases lay in between. The CDR3 extends over 15 amino acids. CDR3 bases: TGTGCCAGCAGCCAAGTCACGGGTTCTAACTATGGCTACACCTTC. This encodes CASSQVTGSNYGYTF.

V is TRBV27 and J is TRBJ1-2; D unresolved. The germline V gene has CDR1 MNHEY and CDR2 SMNVEV (reference sequence). The CDR3 totals 13 residues. V dropped 5 bases and J dropped 2 bases, with 9 bases sitting between them. CDR3 DNA sequence: TGTGCCAGCAGTGCCTACGGGAACTATGGCTACACCTTC. This codes for CASSAYGNYGYTF.

This chain connects TRBV7-3 to TRBJ1-1; D not certain. CDR1 SGHTA and CDR2 FQGTGA come from the germline V gene. The V end was cut by 1 base, the J end by 0 bases, with 9 bases between. The CDR3 spans 15 residues. CDR3 sequence: CASSLSLAMNTEAFF. The CDR3 DNA sequence: TGTGCCAGCAGCTTAAGCCTGGCCATGAACACTGAAGCTTTCTTT.

This clone has a single count. This chain links TRBV7-6 with TRBJ1-1, with a tentative D call TRBD1 (5 bases). Germline values: CDR1 SGHVS, CDR2 FNYEAQ. V was clipped by 0 bases and J by 4 bases, with 9 bases between them. CDR3 length equals 14 residues. CDR3 nucleotides: TGTGCCAGCAGCTTAGCTGGGGGGATCACTGAAGCTTTCTTT. Its translation is CASSLAGGITEAFF.

The chain links TRBV29-1 to TRBJ2-7, with 9 bases lining up with TRBD2. Germline V CDR1 and CDR2: SQVTM, ANQGSEA. The length of the CDR3 is 13 residues. V was clipped by 4 bases and J by 4 bases; unmatched bases: 5. The CDR3 DNA sequence: TGCAGCGTTGTTAGCGGGAGAATATACGAGCAGTACTTC. Residues: CSVVSGRIYEQYF.

This chain uses TRBV19 with TRBJ1-5; D gene ambiguous. The CDR3 has 13 residues. The V end lost 4 bases, the J end lost 4 bases, and 8 bases lay between the germline ends. Germline V gene sequence: CDR1 LNHDA, CDR2 SQIVND (reference sequence). CDR3 protein: CASSSWVNQPQHF. In nucleotides, the CDR3 is TGTGCCAGTAGTAGCTGGGTAAATCAGCCCCAGCATTTT.

V is TRBV6-2 or TRBV6-3 and J is TRBJ1-1; no clear D. The CDR3 runs 17 residues. V lost 0 bases to trimming and J lost 3 bases, with 17 bases between them. Germline loops: CDR1 MNHEY, CDR2 SVGEGT. In DNA, the CDR3 is TGTGCCAGCAGTTACTCGTGGAACCTGATGGGTGACACTGAAGCTTTCTTT. This encodes CASSYSWNLMGDTEAFF.

CDR3 in amino acids: CASSASGTGGYEQYF. CDR3 DNA sequence: TGTGCCAGCAGTGCATCCGGGACAGGGGGCTACGAGCAGTACTTC. The chain carries TRBV25-1 and TRBJ2-7; TRBD1 agrees at 11 bases. Germline CDR1 and CDR2: MGHDK and SYGVNS. Losses at the gene ends were 4 bases for V and 3 bases for J; bases not matched to a gene: 5. This CDR3 is built from 15 residues.

The chain is built from TRBV9 and TRBJ2-1; TRBD2 aligns across 9 bases. J gave up 5 bases and V 4 bases, and 10 bases lay outside the gene matches. In germline, CDR1 is SGDLS, CDR2 YYNGEE. The CDR3 totals 16 residues. The CDR3 bases are TGTGCCAGCAGCCCATATAGCGGGGGACTTCACAATGAGCAGTTCTTC. Amino acid sequence: CASSPYSGGLHNEQFF.

The chain joins TRBV6-5 to TRBJ1-5, with unresolved D. Germline V CDR1 and CDR2: MNHEY, SVGAGI. This CDR3 is built from 13 residues. Trimming took off 11 bases at V and 2 bases at J, with 13 bases between the two ends. The CDR3 here is CAVGQSRNQPQHF. CDR3 nucleotide sequence: TGTGCCGTCGGGCAATCCCGCAATCAGCCCCAGCATTTT.

This chain joins TRBV9 and TRBJ1-1, with 8 bases identical to TRBD1. The CDR3 runs to 14 residues. V was clipped by 4 bases and J by 4 bases; unmatched bases: 6. Germline loops: CDR1 SGDLS, CDR2 YYNGEE. DNA of the CDR3: TGTGCCAGCAGCCCTGGGACAGGCAGCACTGAAGCTTTCTTT. It translates to CASSPGTGSTEAFF.

This clone was found a few times. The chain couples TRBV6-5 to TRBJ1-2, with D possibly TRBD1 on 6 matching bases. V dropped 5 bases and J dropped 8 bases, with 12 bases sitting between them. Germline lookup yields CDR1 MNHEY and CDR2 SVGAGI. The CDR3 runs to 12 residues. The CDR3 sequence: CASSIQGTGYTF. The CDR3 region has the DNA TGTGCCAGCAGTATACAGGGAACGGGCTACACCTTC.

The genes are TRBV27 and TRBJ2-7; tentatively, D is TRBD2 (7 bases). The CDR3 is 14 amino acids. Trimming took off 3 bases at V and 4 bases at J, with 13 bases between the two ends. CDR1 is MNHEY, CDR2 SMNVEV, per germline (reference sequence). CDR3 sequence reads: CASSLVGGAYEQYF. The DNA of the CDR3 is TGTGCCAGCAGTTTGGTAGGGGGGGCTTACGAGCAGTACTTC.

The gene calls are TRBV14 and TRBJ2-5, with 8 bases identical to TRBD2. J lost 5 bases, V lost 2 bases, and 13 bases had no gene match. This CDR3 comprises 17 residues. Germline CDR1 is SGHDN and CDR2 is FVKESK. Here the CDR3 DNA reads TGTGCCAGCAGCCAAACATTATGGACTAGCACATGGGAGACCCAGTACTTC. This encodes CASSQTLWTSTWETQYF.

The V and J genes are TRBV10-1 and TRBJ2-1, with a tentative D call TRBD1 (6 bases). Germline V gene sequence: CDR1 WNHNN, CDR2 SYGVQD (reference sequence). Trimming took 10 bases from V and 8 from J, leaving 24 bases between them. This CDR3 comprises 15 residues. The CDR3: CAKSQKGGKLDEQFF. The CDR3 DNA is TGCGCCAAGTCCCAGAAAGGGGGTAAGTTGGATGAGCAGTTCTTC.